The next 21 T cell receptor beta chains were all read from a single sample in a study of T cell responses to AZD1222 COVID-19 vaccine. Here immunoSEQ multiplex PCR was the method, and the copy in TCRdb shows in-frame clones only, minus some. The sample holds some 47,000 clones, 83% seen once. Sequencing used peripheral blood, obtained on day 0 of AZD1222 vaccination. These receptor sequences come from an adult in good health.

V usage is TRBV12-3 or TRBV12-4 and J usage is TRBJ2-3, with a weak D call TRBD2 (7 bases). V gave up 6 bases and J gave up 7 bases, with 11 bases separating them. There are 12 residues in the CDR3. The CDR3 nucleotides are TGTGCCAGCAGGAGGGGGGGTTATACGCAGTATTTT. Translating gives CASRRGGYTQYF.

The chain uses TRBV3-1 (or the pseudogene TRBV3-2) and TRBJ2-7; 7 bases agree with TRBD2. The CDR3 is 16 residues long. After removal of 1 base from V and 4 bases from J, the junction contained 10 bases not matched to a gene. Germline CDR1 is LGHDT and CDR2 is YNNKEL (reference sequence). The CDR3 coding sequence is TGTGCCAGCAGCCAAGGGCGGGGAGGGCCCTATTACGAGCAGTACTTC. This sequence encodes CASSQGRGGPYYEQYF.

This chain connects TRBV29-1 to TRBJ2-1, with 7 positions matching TRBD2. V gave up 6 bases and J gave up 4 bases; unmatched junction bases: 9. Germline V gives CDR1 SQVTM, CDR2 ANQGSEA. The CDR3 sequence is 14 residues long. CDR3 DNA sequence: TGCAGCGTGGCCCCGGAGGGACTATACAATGAGCAGTTCTTC. The encoded protein is CSVAPEGLYNEQFF.

This chain connects TRBV5-1 to TRBJ2-7; weak D call: TRBD2 (6 bases). Trimming stripped 2 bases from V and 5 bases from J, with 14 bases between. The CDR3 runs to 14 residues. Germline-derived CDR1 and CDR2 are SGHRS and YFSETQ. Here the CDR3 reads CASSFGPGGDEQYF. CDR3 bases: TGCGCCAGCAGCTTCGGGCCCGGCGGGGACGAGCAGTACTTC. Using reference TRBV5-1 and TRBJ2-7 for the parts outside the CDR3, the full variable domain is KAGVTQTPRYLIKTRGQQVTLSCSPISGHRSVSWYQQTPGQGLQFLFEYFSETQRNKGNFPGRFSGRQFSNSRSEMNVSTLELGDSALYLCASSFGPGGDEQYFGPGTRLTVT.

The CDR3 coding sequence is TGTGCCAGCAGCCTTTTGGGACAGGGTAAAACAGATACGCAGTATTTT. Its translation: CASSLLGQGKTDTQYF. The V call is TRBV3-1 (or the pseudogene TRBV3-2), the J call TRBJ2-3, with TRBD1 identical over 9 bases. The CDR3 contains 16 residues. J gave up 3 bases and V 4 bases, and 8 bases lay outside the gene matches. The germline V gene encodes CDR1 LGHDT and CDR2 YNNKEL (reference sequence).

The J gene is TRBJ1-2, the V gene TRBV3-1 (or the pseudogene TRBV3-2); the D gene is possibly TRBD1 (5 bases). This CDR3 spans 13 amino acids. Germline CDR1 is LGHDT and CDR2 is YNNKEL (reference sequence). Trimming pared 4 bases from V and 4 bases from J, leaving 10 bases between. As DNA, the CDR3 is TGTGCCAGCAGCCCGGGACTGTTCTATGGCTACACCTTC. It yields the protein CASSPGLFYGYTF.

This CDR3 is CAWNNGNQETQYF. CDR3 bases: TGTGCCTGGAATAACGGGAACCAAGAGACCCAGTACTTC. The chain uses TRBV30 and TRBJ2-5, with TRBD2 as a possible D gene (5 bases). In germline, CDR1 is GTSNPN, CDR2 SVGIG (reference sequence). The CDR3 runs 13 residues. V gave up 4 bases and J gave up 0 bases, with 9 bases separating them.

This chain joins TRBV12-3 or TRBV12-4 and TRBJ1-1; D gene unclear. Trimming shortened V by 1 base and J by 6 bases, and 9 bases separated the two germline ends. There are 13 residues in the CDR3. CDR3 bases: TGTGCCAGCAGTTTAGGTCCGGGCGCTGAAGCTTTCTTT. Amino acids: CASSLGPGAEAFF.

J is TRBJ1-4 and V is TRBV19, with 10 bases that match TRBD1. Trimming removed 6 bases from V and 5 bases from J; junction bases left unmatched: 6. This CDR3 contains 15 residues. Germline V gene data show CDR1 as LNHDA and CDR2 as SQIVND (reference sequence). As DNA, the CDR3 is TGTGCCAGTAGCCGGGACAGGGGCGCAAATGAAAAACTGTTTTTT. Its protein product is CASSRDRGANEKLFF.

The chain recombines TRBV27 with TRBJ1-4; no clear D gene. The V end lost 4 bases, the J end lost 11 bases, and 17 bases lay between the germline ends. Germline CDR1 is MNHEY and CDR2 is SMNVEV (reference sequence). The CDR3 sequence is 14 residues long. The CDR3 reads CASSSGESLWKLFF. CDR3 sequence (DNA): TGTGCCAGCAGTTCCGGGGAATCACTTTGGAAACTGTTTTTT.

This rearrangement joins TRBV13 to TRBJ2-3; 7 bases match TRBD2. Germline values: CDR1 PRHDT, CDR2 FYEKMQ (reference sequence). The CDR3 has 16 amino acids. The trim removed 4 bases at V and 2 bases at J, leaving 9 bases unmatched. The CDR3 bases are TGTGCCAGCAGCTCCACGAGCGCGGGGGACACAGATACGCAGTATTTT. Protein product: CASSSTSAGDTDTQYF.

The gene calls are TRBV20-1 and TRBJ2-6, with D possibly being TRBD1 (5 bases). The V gene's germline CDR1 is DFQATT and CDR2 SNEGSKA (reference sequence). CDR3 size: 14 residues. V was pared by 6 bases and J by 6 bases, with 15 bases between. The CDR3 sequence is CSASDRDSANVLTF. The DNA for the CDR3 is TGCAGTGCAAGTGACAGAGACTCGGCCAACGTCCTGACTTTC.

The chain joins TRBV18 to TRBJ2-3, with D possibly matching TRBD2 (6 bases). This CDR3 spans 16 amino acids. Per the germline V gene, CDR1 is KGHSH and CDR2 is LQKENI. V lost 4 bases to trimming and J lost 3 bases, with 17 bases between them. CDR3 DNA: TGTGCCAGCTCACGTATGAACGGGGGTTCTACAGATACGCAGTATTTT. Amino acid sequence: CASSRMNGGSTDTQYF.

The chain has TRBV2 and TRBJ1-2, with a weak D call TRBD1 (5 bases). The CDR3 spans 13 residues. Per the germline V gene, CDR1 is SNHLY and CDR2 is FYNNEI. V was pared by 6 bases and J by 2 bases, with 10 bases between. The CDR3 spells CASSKTENYGYTF. For the CDR3, the DNA is TGTGCCAGCAGCAAGACAGAGAACTATGGCTACACCTTC.

Only a few counts were recorded for this clone. V gene TRBV28 combines with J gene TRBJ2-2; D tentatively fits TRBD1 or TRBD2 (6 bases each). In germline, CDR1 is MDHEN, CDR2 SYDVKM. V was clipped by 4 bases and J by 1 base, with 22 bases between them. This CDR3 has 19 residues. DNA for the CDR3: TGTGCCAGCAGTTCGGGACAACTCCTGGGGGGCTTGAACACCGGGGAGCTGTTTTTT. This gives the protein CASSSGQLLGGLNTGELFF.

The chain links TRBV27 to TRBJ2-3; D is unresolved. Trimming removed 5 bases at V and 2 bases at J, with 8 bases between. This CDR3 has 13 residues. Germline lookup yields CDR1 MNHEY and CDR2 SMNVEV (reference sequence). CDR3 nucleotide sequence: TGTGCCAGCAGTCCGCTATCCACAGATACGCAGTATTTT. This sequence encodes CASSPLSTDTQYF.

The rearrangement links TRBV19 to TRBJ1-2; D unresolved. Trimming cost V 7 bases and J 7 bases, with 19 bases left between them. Germline V gene data show CDR1 as LNHDA and CDR2 as SQIVND (reference sequence). The CDR3 consists of 14 residues. The CDR3 sequence is CASTRRDITSGYTF. Written as DNA, the CDR3 is TGTGCCAGTACCCGAAGGGATATAACTAGTGGCTACACCTTC.

This chain joins TRBV2 and TRBJ1-6; no firm D call. Between the trimmed V and J ends, which lost 4 bases and 7 bases, there was a span of 11 bases. The CDR3 runs to 14 residues. CDR1 is SNHLY and CDR2 is FYNNEI in the germline V gene. Here the CDR3 reads CASSGQNYNSPLHF. In DNA form, the CDR3 reads TGTGCCAGCAGTGGCCAGAATTACAATTCACCCCTCCACTTT.

This rearrangement joins TRBV30 to TRBJ2-7; 8 bases fit TRBD1. The CDR3 loop spans 14 amino acids. Losses at the gene ends were 0 bases for V and 3 bases for J; bases not matched to a gene: 4. Germline loops: CDR1 GTSNPN, CDR2 SVGIG (reference sequence). CDR3 region: CAWSVPDRGYEQYF. For the CDR3, the DNA is TGTGCCTGGAGTGTACCCGACAGGGGCTACGAGCAGTACTTC.

The V gene is TRBV7-8, the J gene TRBJ2-7; TRBD2 is a possible D gene (5 bases). V lost 2 bases to trimming and J lost 1 base, with 12 bases between them. The germline V gene has CDR1 SGHVS and CDR2 FQNEAQ. CDR3 length equals 15 residues. For the CDR3, the DNA is TGTGCCAGCAGCTTACTCAGAGGGAGATCCTACGAGCAGTACTTC. Encoded protein: CASSLLRGRSYEQYF. The full variable domain, completed using reference TRBV7-8 and TRBJ2-7, is GAGVSQSPRYKVAKRGQDVALRCDPISGHVSLFWYQQALGQGPEFLTYFQNEAQLDKSGLPSDRFFAERPEGSVSTLKIQRTQQEDSAVYLCASSLLRGRSYEQYFGPGTRLTVT.

This clone was detected once. The gene calls are TRBV25-1 and TRBJ2-2, with D maybe TRBD2 (6 bases). The germline gives CDR1 MGHDK, CDR2 SYGVNS. Trimming pared 7 bases from V and 3 bases from J, leaving 15 bases between. CDR3 length: 15 amino acids. This chain's CDR3 is CASMTAEGYTGELFF. The CDR3 DNA reads as TGTGCCAGCATGACAGCGGAGGGGTACACCGGGGAGCTGTTTTTT.